One and the same sample provided the 30 T cell receptor beta chains below, sequenced in a study of blood T cell repertoires in COVID-19. Using immunoSEQ multiplex PCR, the repertoire was profiled, and TCRdb retains in-frame clones only, with some absent. The sample includes around 42,000 clones, roughly 78% of them seen just once. Sequencing was done on a sample of peripheral blood. These receptors all stem from a man older than 75 with active or convalescent COVID-19.

The chain has TRBV18 and TRBJ2-5; D possibly corresponds to TRBD2 (5 bases). Germline assignment: CDR1 KGHSH and CDR2 LQKENI. V lost 2 bases to trimming and J lost 4 bases, with 5 bases between them. The CDR3 has 12 amino acids. DNA of the CDR3: TGTGCCAGCTCACCAGCGGGAGAGACCCAGTACTTC. Translation gives CASSPAGETQYF. The full variable domain, rest sourced from reference TRBV18 and TRBJ2-5, is NAGVMQNPRHLVRRRGQEARLRCSPMKGHSHVYWYRQLPEEGLKFMVYLQKENIIDESGMPKERFSAEFPKEGPSILRIQQVVRGDSAAYFCASSPAGETQYFGPGTRLLVL.

The rearrangement uses TRBV28 and TRBJ2-3, with a tentative D call TRBD1 (5 bases). Germline loops: CDR1 MDHEN, CDR2 SYDVKM. V dropped 3 bases and J dropped 0 bases, with 7 bases sitting between them. The CDR3 contains 14 residues. The CDR3 region is CASSLGHSTDTQYF. In DNA, the CDR3 is TGTGCCAGCAGTTTGGGGCACAGCACAGATACGCAGTATTTT.

This chain connects TRBV4-3 to TRBJ1-5, with D possibly matching TRBD1 (5 bases). V lost 0 bases, J lost 1 base, and 19 bases lay in between. The CDR3 is 19 amino acids. Germline assignment: CDR1 LGHNA and CDR2 YSLEER. This CDR3 reads CASSQDLQGREGSNQPQHF. DNA for the CDR3: TGCGCCAGCAGCCAAGATCTTCAGGGACGGGAGGGAAGCAATCAGCCCCAGCATTTT.

The V call is TRBV28, the J call TRBJ2-2; 7 bases line up with TRBD1. The V gene's germline CDR1 is MDHEN and CDR2 SYDVKM. The V gene end was trimmed by 8 bases and the J gene end by 7 bases; junction bases not matched to a gene: 7. This CDR3 is built from 13 residues. In nucleotides, the CDR3 is TGTGCCAGCCACGCCGGGACAGTCGGGGAGCTGTTTTTT. Protein sequence: CASHAGTVGELFF.

This clone has a single count. The chain combines TRBV6-1 with TRBJ2-1; D not certain. CDR3 length equals 16 residues. Trimming shortened V by 1 base and J by 4 bases, and 14 bases separated the two germline ends. Germline CDR1 and CDR2: MNHNS and SASEGT. CDR3 in amino acids: CASSEERVYPYNEQFF. The CDR3 DNA sequence: TGTGCCAGCAGTGAAGAGAGAGTTTACCCTTACAATGAGCAGTTCTTC.

This chain connects TRBV7-2 to TRBJ2-1, with a possible D match to TRBD1 (6 bases). This CDR3 contains 15 residues. In germline, CDR1 is SGHTA, CDR2 FQGNSA. Deletions cut 3 bases from V and 2 bases from J, with 11 bases between. This CDR3 is CASSLDSNTYNEQFF. CDR3 DNA sequence: TGTGCCAGCAGCTTGGACAGTAATACCTACAATGAGCAGTTCTTC.

The rearrangement joins TRBV6-5 to TRBJ2-1; 11 nucleotides align to TRBD2. Looked up from germline, CDR1 is MNHEY and CDR2 is SVGAGI. There are 16 residues in the CDR3. V was pared by 0 bases and J by 7 bases, with 5 bases of the junction left unmatched. The CDR3 sequence is CASSYSSLAGGNEQFF. The CDR3 nucleotides are TGTGCCAGCAGTTACTCGAGCCTAGCGGGAGGAAATGAGCAGTTCTTC.

The chain's CDR3 is CASSEKGGAPLNQPQHF. For the CDR3, the DNA is TGTGCCAGCAGTGAGAAAGGAGGGGCACCCCTTAATCAGCCCCAGCATTTT. This chain connects TRBV6-1 to TRBJ1-5; D perhaps matches TRBD1 (5 bases). Trimming pared 3 bases from V and 4 bases from J, leaving 19 bases between. Germline V gives CDR1 MNHNS, CDR2 SASEGT. The CDR3 is made up of 17 amino acids.

Concerning this clone: It is unclear where the CDR3 begins or ends on the DNA, so no DNA is shown, and the CDR3 is as TCRdb lists it. The chain carries TRBV30 and TRBJ2-1; the tabulated D call, TRBD2, remains unverified against the DNA. Germline-derived CDR1 and CDR2 are GTSNPN and SVGIG (reference sequence). The CDR3 is 22 amino acids long, termini counted. CDR3 protein: CAWSVLVLVMGGKSATSGEQFF.

The chain is built from TRBV11-2 and TRBJ1-2; perhaps TRBD1 as D (5 bases). This CDR3 has 13 amino acids. The germline CDR1 and CDR2 sequences are SGHAT and FQNNGV. V lost 5 bases to trimming and J lost 0 bases, with 7 bases between them. The DNA for the CDR3 is TGTGCCAGCAGCCAGGACACTAACTATGGCTACACCTTC. It is translated as CASSQDTNYGYTF. Full variable domain (missing parts from reference TRBV11-2 and TRBJ1-2): EAGVAQSPRYKIIEKRQSVAFWCNPISGHATLYWYQQILGQGPKLLIQFQNNGVVDDSQLPKDRFSAERLKGVDSTLKIQPAKLEDSAVYLCASSQDTNYGYTFGSGTRLTVV.

This chain connects TRBV29-1 to TRBJ2-2; D may be TRBD2 (6 bases). CDR3 size: 14 residues. V was clipped by 4 bases and J by 1 base, with 10 bases between them. The V gene's germline CDR1 is SQVTM and CDR2 ANQGSEA. CDR3 coding DNA: TGCAGCGTTGGGCGGGGTTTGAACACCGGGGAGCTGTTTTTT. The encoded protein is CSVGRGLNTGELFF.

V gene TRBV5-4 combines with J gene TRBJ2-7; TRBD2 aligns across 11 bases. CDR3 length equals 15 residues. Germline CDR1 is SGHNT and CDR2 is YYREEE (reference sequence). Unmatched junction bases numbered 9, after V lost 4 bases and J lost 6 bases. CDR3 sequence (DNA): TGTGCCAGCAGCACAGTCACTAGCGGGAGCCGCGAGCAGTACTTC. Translating it yields CASSTVTSGSREQYF. Full variable domain (outside the CDR3, taken from reference TRBV5-4 and TRBJ2-7): ETGVTQSPTHLIKTRGQQVTLRCSSQSGHNTVSWYQQALGQGPQFIFQYYREEENGRGNFPPRFSGLQFPNYSSELNVNALELDDSALYLCASSTVTSGSREQYFGPGTRLTVT.

The genes are TRBV13 and TRBJ1-1; no clear D. The germline V gene has CDR1 PRHDT and CDR2 FYEKMQ (reference sequence). Trimming removed 0 bases at V and 5 bases at J, with 13 bases between. The CDR3 covers 15 residues. The CDR3 nucleotides read TGTGCCAGCAGCTTAGGTGTCGGAGCGGGTACTGAAGCTTTCTTT. It codes for CASSLGVGAGTEAFF. Full variable domain (outside the CDR3, taken from reference TRBV13 and TRBJ1-1): AAGVIQSPRHLIKEKRETATLKCYPIPRHDTVYWYQQGPGQDPQFLISFYEKMQSDKGSIPDRFSAQQFSDYHSELNMSSLELGDSALYFCASSLGVGAGTEAFFGQGTRLTVV.

This chain joins TRBV15 and TRBJ1-5; possibly TRBD1 for D (5 bases). Germline-derived CDR1 and CDR2 are LNHNV and YYDKDF (reference sequence). V lost 0 bases and J lost 4, with 13 bases in between. This CDR3 has 16 amino acids. In DNA form, the CDR3 reads TGTGCCACCAGCAGAGAGAGGCAGGGATGGAATCAGCCCCAGCATTTT. It encodes CATSRERQGWNQPQHF. Together with reference TRBV15 and TRBJ1-5, the CDR3 gives the full variable domain: DAMVIQNPRYQVTQFGKPVTLSCSQTLNHNVMYWYQQKSSQAPKLLFHYYDKDFNNEADTPDNFQSRRPNTSFCFLDIRSPGLGDTAMYLCATSRERQGWNQPQHFGDGTRLSIL.

This clone has more than one count but fewer than ten. This sequence joins TRBV7-4 and TRBJ2-3, with TRBD1 as a possible D gene (5 bases). The CDR3 covers 15 residues. Germline V gene data show CDR1 as SGHVT and CDR2 as SQSDAQ. V lost 3 bases, J lost 0 bases, and 10 bases lay in between. In nucleotides, the CDR3 is TGTGCCAGCAGCTTTGAAAACAGGAGCACAGATACGCAGTATTTT. Translating gives CASSFENRSTDTQYF.

V usage is TRBV6-1 and J usage is TRBJ1-3, with D unresolved. V was cut by 2 bases and J by 0 bases, with 11 bases left in between. Germline CDR1 and CDR2: MNHNS and SASEGT. The CDR3 consists of 16 residues. CDR3 sequence reads: CASSERAPVSGNTIYF. Here the CDR3 DNA reads TGTGCCAGCAGTGAAAGAGCGCCGGTCTCTGGAAACACCATATATTTT.

This rearrangement joins TRBV5-5 to TRBJ1-2; a weak D match, TRBD1 (5 bases). V was trimmed by 3 bases and J by 2 bases, leaving 20 bases between them. CDR1 is SGHKS, CDR2 YYEKEE, per germline (reference sequence). CDR3 length: 17 amino acids. The CDR3 DNA follows: TGTGCCAGCAGCTCCCAGATCCGACAGATCCTGAACTATGGCTACACCTTC. This encodes CASSSQIRQILNYGYTF.

V usage is TRBV7-9 and J usage is TRBJ1-6; 8 bases match TRBD1. The ends lost 1 base at V and 9 bases at J; junction bases unmatched: 5. The CDR3 runs to 15 residues. CDR1 and CDR2 from the germline V gene are SEHNR and FQNEAQ (reference sequence). The CDR3 region is CASSLVQGVVSPLHF. In nucleotides, the CDR3 is TGTGCCAGCAGCTTAGTACAGGGGGTCGTTTCACCCCTCCACTTT.

The genes are TRBV3-1 (or the pseudogene TRBV3-2) and TRBJ2-5; a possible D gene is TRBD2 (6 bases). This CDR3 has 15 residues. Germline lookup yields CDR1 LGHDT and CDR2 YNNKEL (reference sequence). Trimming took off 1 base at V and 1 base at J, with 10 bases between the two ends. CDR3 sequence reads: CASSQAGTLQETQYF. In DNA form, the CDR3 reads TGTGCCAGCAGCCAAGCAGGGACTCTCCAAGAGACCCAGTACTTC.

DNA for the CDR3: TGTGCCAGCAGCTTCACCGGGACAGGGACAGATACGCAGTATTTT. Protein: CASSFTGTGTDTQYF. The chain recombines TRBV7-8 with TRBJ2-3, with TRBD1 identical over 9 bases. The germline V gene has CDR1 SGHVS and CDR2 FQNEAQ. The CDR3 runs 15 residues. V lost 3 bases and J lost 3; bases outside the gene matches: 4. Full variable domain (outside the CDR3, taken from reference TRBV7-8 and TRBJ2-3): GAGVSQSPRYKVAKRGQDVALRCDPISGHVSLFWYQQALGQGPEFLTYFQNEAQLDKSGLPSDRFFAERPEGSVSTLKIQRTQQEDSAVYLCASSFTGTGTDTQYFGPGTRLTVL.

The genes are TRBV28 and TRBJ1-2, with TRBD1 as a possible D gene (5 bases). The CDR3 runs to 13 residues. Per the germline V gene, CDR1 is MDHEN and CDR2 is SYDVKM. The V gene lost 3 bases and the J gene lost 8 bases, with 13 bases spanning the gap. In DNA, the CDR3 is TGTGCCAGCAGTTTGGCAGGGTCTGGAGGCTACACCTTC. Its translation is CASSLAGSGGYTF.

The V and J genes are TRBV27 and TRBJ2-2; tentatively, D is TRBD1 (5 bases). This CDR3 has 16 residues. From germline, CDR1 is MNHEY and CDR2 SMNVEV (reference sequence). V dropped 3 bases and J dropped 4 bases, with 15 bases sitting between them. CDR3 nucleotides: TGTGCCAGCAGTTTCCAAGGGGCGCTGGGCACCGGGGAGCTGTTTTTT. Its protein product is CASSFQGALGTGELFF.

Only a few counts were recorded for this clone. V gene TRBV19 combines with J gene TRBJ2-5; 8 bases are shared with TRBD2. Per the germline V gene, CDR1 is LNHDA and CDR2 is SQIVND (reference sequence). V was clipped by 7 bases and J by 5 bases; unmatched bases: 6. The CDR3 is 13 amino acids. The CDR3 region is CASKQRERETQYF. CDR3 coding DNA: TGTGCCAGTAAGCAGCGGGAGAGGGAGACCCAGTACTTC.

The chain carries TRBV28 and TRBJ1-4, with 8 bases that match TRBD1. This CDR3 comprises 14 residues. Germline assignment: CDR1 MDHEN and CDR2 SYDVKM. Trimming took 7 bases from V and 8 from J; bases not matched to a gene: 9. CDR3 amino acids: CASKTQGAGEKLFF. CDR3 bases: TGTGCCAGCAAGACTCAGGGGGCCGGAGAAAAACTGTTTTTT.

V is TRBV6-4 and J is TRBJ2-1; no definite D call. V was pared by 0 bases and J by 5 bases, with 8 bases between. This CDR3 is 14 amino acids long. The germline V gene encodes CDR1 MRHNA and CDR2 SNTAGT. The chain's CDR3 is CASSDSFRDNEQFF. Here the CDR3 DNA reads TGTGCCAGCAGTGACTCTTTTCGGGACAATGAGCAGTTCTTC.

The chain recombines TRBV30 with TRBJ1-6; weak D call: TRBD1 (6 bases). Germline V gene lookup returns CDR1 GTSNPN and CDR2 SVGIG (reference sequence). This CDR3 comprises 15 residues. V was trimmed by 0 bases and J by 7 bases, leaving 13 bases between them. The CDR3 region is CAWSVTRTENSPLHF. CDR3 DNA sequence: TGTGCCTGGAGTGTCACGAGGACAGAAAATTCACCCCTCCACTTT. Based on the CDR3 plus reference TRBV30 and TRBJ1-6, the full variable domain is SQTIHQWPATLVQPVGSPLSLECTVEGTSNPNLYWYRQAAGRGLQLLFYSVGIGQISSEVPQNLSASRPQDRQFILSSKKLLLSDSGFYLCAWSVTRTENSPLHFGNGTRLTVT.

The chain has TRBV5-6 and TRBJ2-3; 9 bases agree with TRBD2. The CDR3 spans 15 residues. V gave up 2 bases and J gave up 0 bases; unmatched junction bases: 1. Germline CDR1 and CDR2: SGHDT and YYEEEE. The CDR3 loop reads CASSFSGGSTDTQYF. The CDR3 nucleotides read TGTGCCAGCAGCTTTAGCGGGGGAAGCACAGATACGCAGTATTTT.

This clone was detected a few times. The J gene is TRBJ1-5, the V gene TRBV19, with a tentative D call TRBD1 (5 bases). The germline V and J ends were trimmed by 0 bases and 0 bases, with 9 bases remaining between them. The CDR3 loop spans 16 amino acids. CDR1 and CDR2 from the germline V gene are LNHDA and SQIVND (reference sequence). CDR3 region: CASSIDRQYSNQPQHF. The DNA for the CDR3 is TGTGCCAGTAGTATAGACAGACAGTATAGCAATCAGCCCCAGCATTTT.

Only a few counts were recorded for this clone. The chain links TRBV4-1 to TRBJ1-6, with TRBD1 matching 10 bases. V lost 3 bases and J lost 7; bases outside the gene matches: 6. CDR1 is MGHRA and CDR2 is YSYEKL in the germline V gene. The CDR3 extends over 16 amino acids. This chain's CDR3 is CASSQDPTGGNSPLHF. CDR3 bases: TGCGCCAGCAGCCAGGATCCGACAGGGGGCAATTCACCCCTCCACTTT.

This chain joins TRBV7-3 and TRBJ1-1; TRBD1 agrees at 7 bases. The germline CDR1 and CDR2 sequences are SGHTA and FQGTGA. The CDR3 contains 13 residues. The trim removed 5 bases at V and 6 bases at J, leaving 6 bases unmatched. CDR3 sequence: CASSPGQGAEAFF. For the CDR3, the DNA is TGTGCCAGCAGCCCGGGGCAGGGGGCTGAAGCTTTCTTT.